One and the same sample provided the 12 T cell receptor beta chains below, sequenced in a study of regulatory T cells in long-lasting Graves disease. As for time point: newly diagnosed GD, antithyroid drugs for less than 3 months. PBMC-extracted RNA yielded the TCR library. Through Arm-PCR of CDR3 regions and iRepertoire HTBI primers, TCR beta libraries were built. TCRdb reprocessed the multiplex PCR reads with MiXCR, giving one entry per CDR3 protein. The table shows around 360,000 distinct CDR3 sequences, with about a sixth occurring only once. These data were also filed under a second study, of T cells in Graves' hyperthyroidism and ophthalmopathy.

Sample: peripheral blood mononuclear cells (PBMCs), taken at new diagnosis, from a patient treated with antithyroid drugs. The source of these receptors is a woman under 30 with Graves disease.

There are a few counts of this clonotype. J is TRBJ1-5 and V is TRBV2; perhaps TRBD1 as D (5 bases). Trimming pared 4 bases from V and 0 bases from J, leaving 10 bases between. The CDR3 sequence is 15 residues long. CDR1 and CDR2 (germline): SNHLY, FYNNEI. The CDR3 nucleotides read TGTGCCAGCAGTGGGTGGGGGGGTAGCAATCAGCCCCAGCATTTT. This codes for CASSGWGGSNQPQHF.

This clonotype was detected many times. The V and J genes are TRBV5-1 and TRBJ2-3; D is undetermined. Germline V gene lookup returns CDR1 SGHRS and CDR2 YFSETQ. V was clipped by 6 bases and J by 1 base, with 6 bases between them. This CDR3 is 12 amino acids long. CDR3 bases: TGCGCCAGCAAACGTGGCACAGATACGCAGTATTTT. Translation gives CASKRGTDTQYF.

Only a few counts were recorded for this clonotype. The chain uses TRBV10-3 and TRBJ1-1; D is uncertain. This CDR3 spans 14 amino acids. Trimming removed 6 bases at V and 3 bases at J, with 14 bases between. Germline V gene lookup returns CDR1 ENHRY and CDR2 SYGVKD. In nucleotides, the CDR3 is TGTGCCATCAGGTTAACCTCGCTGGACACTGAAGCTTTCTTT. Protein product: CAIRLTSLDTEAFF.

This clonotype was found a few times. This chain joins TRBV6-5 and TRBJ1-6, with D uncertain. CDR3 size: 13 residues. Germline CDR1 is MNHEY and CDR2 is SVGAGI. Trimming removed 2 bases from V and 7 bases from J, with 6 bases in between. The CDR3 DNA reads TGTGCCAGCAGTTACGATCGCAATTCACCCCTCCACTTT. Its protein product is CASSYDRNSPLHF.

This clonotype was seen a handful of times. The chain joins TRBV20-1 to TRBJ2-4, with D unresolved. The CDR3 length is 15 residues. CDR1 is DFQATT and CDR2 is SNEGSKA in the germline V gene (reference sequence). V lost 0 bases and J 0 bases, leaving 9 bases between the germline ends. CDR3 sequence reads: CSARDVGLAKNIQYF. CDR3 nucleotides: TGCAGTGCTAGAGATGTGGGCTTAGCCAAAAACATTCAGTACTTC.

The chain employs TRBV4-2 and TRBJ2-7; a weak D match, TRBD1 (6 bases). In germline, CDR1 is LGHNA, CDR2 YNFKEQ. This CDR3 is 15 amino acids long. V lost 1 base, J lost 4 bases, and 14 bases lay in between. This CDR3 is CASSQGRGIVYEQYF. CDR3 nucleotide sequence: TGTGCCAGCAGCCAAGGCAGGGGCATTGTGTACGAGCAGTACTTC.

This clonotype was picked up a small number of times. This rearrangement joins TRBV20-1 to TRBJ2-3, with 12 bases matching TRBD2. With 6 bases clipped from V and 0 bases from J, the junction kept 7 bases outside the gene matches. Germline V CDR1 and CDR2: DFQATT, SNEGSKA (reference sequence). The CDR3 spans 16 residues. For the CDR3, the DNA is TGCAGTGCATCGACTAGCGGGAGACCCAGCACAGATACGCAGTATTTT. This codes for CSASTSGRPSTDTQYF.

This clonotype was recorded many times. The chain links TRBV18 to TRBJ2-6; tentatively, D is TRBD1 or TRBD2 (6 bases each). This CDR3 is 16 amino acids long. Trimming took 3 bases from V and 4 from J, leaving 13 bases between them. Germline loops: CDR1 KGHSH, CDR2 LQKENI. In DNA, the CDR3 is TGTGCCAGCTCACCGAGGGGGGCGAAAGGGGCCAACGTCCTGACTTTC. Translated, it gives CASSPRGAKGANVLTF.

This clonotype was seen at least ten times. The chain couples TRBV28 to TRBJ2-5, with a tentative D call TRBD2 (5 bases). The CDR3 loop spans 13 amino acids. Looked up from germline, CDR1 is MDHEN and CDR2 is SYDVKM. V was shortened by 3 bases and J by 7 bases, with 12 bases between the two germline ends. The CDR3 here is CASSLAGAGTQYF. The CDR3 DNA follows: TGTGCCAGCAGTTTGGCGGGCGCTGGGACCCAGTACTTC.

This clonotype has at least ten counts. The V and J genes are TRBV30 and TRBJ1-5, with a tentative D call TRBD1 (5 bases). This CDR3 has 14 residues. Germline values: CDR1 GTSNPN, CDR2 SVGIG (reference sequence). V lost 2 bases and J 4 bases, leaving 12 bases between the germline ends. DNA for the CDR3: TGTGCCTGGAGTATAACGGGACGGAATCAGCCCCAGCATTTT. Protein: CAWSITGRNQPQHF.

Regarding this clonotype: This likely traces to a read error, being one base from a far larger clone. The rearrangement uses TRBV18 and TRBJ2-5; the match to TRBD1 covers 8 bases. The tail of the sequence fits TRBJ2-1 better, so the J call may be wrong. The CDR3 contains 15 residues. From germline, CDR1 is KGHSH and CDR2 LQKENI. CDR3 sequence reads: CASSRQGTGSYEQFF. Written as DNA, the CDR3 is TGTGCCAGCTCAAGACAGGGGACGGGTTCCTACGAGCAGTTCTTC.

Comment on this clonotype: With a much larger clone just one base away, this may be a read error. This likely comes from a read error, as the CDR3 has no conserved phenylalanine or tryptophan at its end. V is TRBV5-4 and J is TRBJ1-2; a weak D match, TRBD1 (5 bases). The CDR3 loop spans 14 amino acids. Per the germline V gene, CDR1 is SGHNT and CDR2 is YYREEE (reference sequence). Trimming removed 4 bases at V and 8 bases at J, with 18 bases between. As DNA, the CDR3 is TGTGCCAGCAGCCCCAACGAGGGACCCGGCGGCTACACCCTC. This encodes CASSPNEGPGGYTL.